This entry lists 18 T cell receptor beta chains sequenced from one sample in a study of blood T cell repertoires in COVID-19. Profiled with immunoSEQ multiplex PCR; TCRdb holds only in-frame clones, not every one. This table has about 100,000 clones, approximately 86% appearing once. The sequenced material came from PBMCs or T cells enriched from blood (not recorded which). Receptors were obtained from a woman aged 50 to 65 who had recovered from COVID-19.

The gene calls are TRBV7-3 and TRBJ2-7, with 7 bases fitting TRBD2. Looked up from germline, CDR1 is SGHTA and CDR2 is FQGTGA. Trimming at V came to 5 bases and at J to 1 base, leaving 8 bases not matched to a gene. This CDR3 region has 15 residues. The CDR3, as DNA: TGTGCCAGCAGCCCATCTGGGGGGGGATCCTACGAGCAGTACTTC. It is translated as CASSPSGGGSYEQYF.

The V call is TRBV7-8, the J call TRBJ2-1, with D maybe TRBD2 (5 bases). The CDR3 sequence is 16 residues long. Per the germline V gene, CDR1 is SGHVS and CDR2 is FQNEAQ. The ends were cut back, 5 bases at V and 0 bases at J, with 14 bases in the middle. The CDR3 nucleotides are TGTGCCAGCAGCACCTGGACGGGAAGCTCCTACAATGAGCAGTTCTTC. Its translation is CASSTWTGSSYNEQFF.

The rearrangement joins TRBV5-1 to TRBJ1-1; the D gene is possibly TRBD1 (5 bases). The CDR3 spans 14 residues. V was shortened by 3 bases and J by 6 bases, with 15 bases between the two germline ends. Germline CDR1 SGHRS, CDR2 YFSETQ. Here the CDR3 DNA reads TGCGCCAGCAGCTGGACACTAGCAGGCCCTGAAGCTTTCTTT. It translates to CASSWTLAGPEAFF.

This chain connects TRBV6-5 to TRBJ2-4; the D is unclear. Germline CDR1 is MNHEY and CDR2 is SVGAGI. The V and J ends lost 2 bases and 3 bases respectively, with 11 bases between them. The CDR3 sequence is 15 residues long. The CDR3: CASSYTVLGKNIQYF. The CDR3 region has the DNA TGTGCCAGCAGTTACACAGTCCTCGGCAAAAACATTCAGTACTTC.

The gene calls are TRBV11-2 and TRBJ1-4, with D perhaps TRBD1 (6 bases). In germline, CDR1 is SGHAT, CDR2 FQNNGV. The CDR3 runs to 15 residues. V was clipped by 4 bases and J by 5 bases, with 14 bases between them. In DNA, the CDR3 is TGTGCCAGCAGCTCTTCAGATAGGGGGAATGAAAAACTGTTTTTT. Encoded protein: CASSSSDRGNEKLFF.

The DNA for the CDR3 is TGTGCCAGCAGTTACTTCCCCGGATTAGCGGACTACGAGCAGTACTTC. Amino acids: CASSYFPGLADYEQYF. The gene calls are TRBV6-2 or TRBV6-3 and TRBJ2-7; maybe TRBD2 (6 bases). From germline, CDR1 is MNHEY and CDR2 SVGEGT. The CDR3 covers 16 residues. V gave up 1 base and J gave up 3 bases, with 16 bases separating them.

The chain is built from TRBV28 and TRBJ1-5; TRBD1 might be the D (6 bases). The V end was cut by 4 bases, the J end by 2 bases, with 18 bases between. In germline, CDR1 is MDHEN, CDR2 SYDVKM. CDR3 length: 17 amino acids. Here the CDR3 reads CASSSPSGGGGNQPQHF. The CDR3 nucleotides read TGTGCCAGCAGTTCACCTTCGGGGGGCGGTGGCAATCAGCCCCAGCATTTT.

CDR3 residues: CASSFRGEETQYF. CDR3 bases: TGTGCCAGCAGCTTCCGGGGAGAGGAGACCCAGTACTTC. The rearrangement links TRBV3-1 (or the pseudogene TRBV3-2) to TRBJ2-5, with D perhaps TRBD2 (5 bases). This CDR3 is built from 13 residues. V gave up 5 bases and J gave up 5 bases, with 12 bases separating them. Germline lookup yields CDR1 LGHDT and CDR2 YNNKEL (reference sequence).

The chain is built from TRBV27 and TRBJ1-3, with 7 bases fitting TRBD1. V trimming: 6 bases; J trimming: 2 bases; junction bases outside the gene matches: 4. CDR1 and CDR2 (germline): MNHEY, SMNVEV (reference sequence). This CDR3 is 14 amino acids long. CDR3 in amino acids: CASRNRGTGNTIYF. The CDR3 region has the DNA TGTGCCAGCAGGAACAGGGGAACTGGAAACACCATATATTTT.

The V gene is TRBV5-4, the J gene TRBJ2-7; maybe TRBD2 (6 bases). CDR1 and CDR2 (germline): SGHNT, YYREEE (reference sequence). This CDR3 region has 14 residues. The V and J ends lost 6 bases and 6 bases respectively, with 19 bases between them. The chain's CDR3 is CASNKGGERAEQYF. CDR3 DNA: TGTGCCAGCAACAAGGGAGGCGAGAGGGCCGAGCAGTACTTC.

The chain carries TRBV30 and TRBJ2-5, with TRBD2 matching 10 bases. There are 17 residues in the CDR3. Germline assignment: CDR1 GTSNPN and CDR2 SVGIG (reference sequence). V lost 0 bases and J lost 0; bases outside the gene matches: 7. The CDR3 loop reads CAWSVPSGLADQETQYF. DNA for the CDR3: TGTGCCTGGAGTGTACCCTCCGGACTAGCGGACCAAGAGACCCAGTACTTC.

This rearrangement joins TRBV28 to TRBJ2-1; 8 bases agree with TRBD1. Germline lookup yields CDR1 MDHEN and CDR2 SYDVKM. The ends lost 5 bases at V and 5 bases at J; junction bases unmatched: 8. The CDR3 consists of 15 residues. As DNA, the CDR3 is TGTGCCAGCAGTATGACAGGGGACCCACACAATGAGCAGTTCTTC. Protein: CASSMTGDPHNEQFF.

The chain combines TRBV30 with TRBJ2-7; the match to TRBD1 covers 9 bases. The germline gives CDR1 GTSNPN, CDR2 SVGIG (reference sequence). Trimming at V came to 5 bases and at J to 5 bases, leaving 4 bases not matched to a gene. There are 12 residues in the CDR3. CDR3 region: CAWGQGSHEQYF. For the CDR3, the DNA is TGTGCCTGGGGACAGGGGAGCCACGAGCAGTACTTC.

The rearrangement uses TRBV9 and TRBJ2-7; 11 bases are shared with TRBD1. Germline assignment: CDR1 SGDLS and CDR2 YYNGEE. The CDR3 consists of 15 residues. J was trimmed by 3 bases and V by 3 bases; bases with no gene match: 5. The CDR3 is CASSGSGTGGYEQYF. The DNA of the CDR3 is TGTGCCAGCAGCGGATCCGGGACAGGGGGCTACGAGCAGTACTTC.

The rearrangement links TRBV3-1 (or the pseudogene TRBV3-2) to TRBJ1-6; 7 positions agree with TRBD1. Germline V lookup: CDR1 LGHDT, CDR2 YNNKEL (reference sequence). The length of the CDR3 is 15 residues. With V trimmed by 3 bases and J by 6 bases, 5 bases remained unmatched. CDR3 protein: CASSQSQGFNSPLHF. Here the CDR3 DNA reads TGTGCCAGCAGCCAGTCACAGGGGTTTAATTCACCCCTCCACTTT.

The gene calls are TRBV9 and TRBJ2-3, with a possible D match to TRBD2 (5 bases). Germline assignment: CDR1 SGDLS and CDR2 YYNGEE. The CDR3 extends over 12 amino acids. V lost 4 bases, J lost 3 bases, and 6 bases lay in between. The CDR3 coding sequence is TGTGCCAGCAGCCGGGGTACAGATACGCAGTATTTT. It yields the protein CASSRGTDTQYF.

The rearrangement joins TRBV5-8 to TRBJ2-7; a possible D gene is TRBD1 (7 bases). The CDR3 is 15 amino acids. Germline CDR1 is SGHTS and CDR2 is YDEGEE. The V end was cut by 1 base, the J end by 7 bases, with 18 bases between. CDR3 in DNA: TGTGCCAGCAGCTTGAGGAGGGGGCCCGGTGGAGAGCAGTACTTC. This sequence encodes CASSLRRGPGGEQYF.

V and J are TRBV15 and TRBJ1-5, with 10 bases fitting TRBD1. Looked up from germline, CDR1 is LNHNV and CDR2 is YYDKDF (reference sequence). The CDR3 is 18 residues long. The V segment lost 4 bases and the J segment 1 base; nucleotides outside the gene matches: 10. The CDR3 coding sequence is TGTGCCACCAGCACGAGTCCCGGGACAGGGGACAGCAATCAGCCCCAGCATTTT. Residues: CATSTSPGTGDSNQPQHF.